This T cell receptor beta chain came from a study of regulatory T cells in long-lasting Graves disease. At the level of the study: Those with persistent Graves' disease had received antithyroid drugs for over 5 years with positive TSH receptor antibodies. Study-wide findings and caveats: Public clonotype sharing was higher in persistent than newly diagnosed patients. Among samples with persistent disease, TRBV28, TRBJ1-2 and TRBJ2-5 were favored.

Germline loops: CDR1 SGHTA, CDR2 FQGTGA. V was cut by 5 bases and J by 2 bases, with 19 bases left in between. This CDR3 comprises 16 residues. HTBI primers from iRepertoire and Arm-PCR of CDR3 regions yielded the TCR beta libraries. TCRdb passed the multiplex PCR reads through MiXCR, listing each CDR3 protein once. The top ten clones hold about 40% of a sample with 700,000 or so distinct CDR3 sequences, 25% to 35% of them seen once. Time point meaning: persistent/refractory GD, antithyroid drugs over 5 years with positive TRAb. Following extraction of RNA from PBMCs, that RNA was used to make the TCR library. Note on this clonotype: No antigen is known for it.

The rearrangement uses TRBV7-3 and TRBJ2-7; D gene ambiguous. Sequencing used peripheral blood mononuclear cells (PBMCs), obtained when the disease was refractory, from a patient treated with antithyroid drugs. The sequence was obtained from a female donor with Graves disease. The CDR3 coding sequence is TGTGCCAGCAGCCCGACCGGAGCCGGATACCCCTACGAGCAGTACTTC. This encodes CASSPTGAGYPYEQYF.